The 22 T cell receptor beta chains below come from one sample, sequenced in a study of T cell responses to AZD1222 COVID-19 vaccine (dated by TCRdb to 2020 to 2022). To prepare the library, the immunoSEQ multiplex PCR assay was applied. The source is immuneACCESS, and TCRdb retained only in-frame sequences with V and J called. Part of the clones is not carried over; for the studies checked, unresolved V genes explain less than half of this, and the remainder is unexplained. This sample has roughly 90,000 clones in its table, and about 89% of those were observed once. Of the sample, 4.5% to 5.5% is held by the ten largest clones. According to the study, the label for this sample's time point signals: baseline before first vaccination. The treatment or condition label for this specimen denotes: meningococcal conjugate vaccine given as trial control. This specimen was peripheral blood, taken on day 0 of MenACWY control vaccination. The receptors shown here come from an adult in good health.

This clone was counted a single time. The chain links TRBV6-6 to TRBJ1-2; D might be TRBD1 (5 bases). Between the trimmed V and J ends, which lost 7 bases and 4 bases, there was a span of 10 bases. The CDR3 is 12 residues long. Germline V CDR1 and CDR2: MNHNY, SVGAGI (reference sequence). In nucleotides, the CDR3 is TGTGCCAGCACCAACGGGGCCTATGGCTACACCTTC. Protein sequence: CASTNGAYGYTF.

This clone has only one observation. This chain joins TRBV19 and TRBJ1-5, with D uncertain. This CDR3 has 14 residues. CDR1 and CDR2 from the germline V gene are LNHDA and SQIVND (reference sequence). Trimming removed 2 bases at V and 8 bases at J, with 13 bases between. CDR3 DNA: TGTGCCAGTAGTATACAGGAACAAAGGGAGCCCCAGCATTTT. Its protein is CASSIQEQREPQHF. Filled out from reference TRBV19 and TRBJ1-5, the complete variable domain reads DGGITQSPKYLFRKEGQNVTLSCEQNLNHDAMYWYRQDPGQGLRLIYYSQIVNDFQKGDIAEGYSVSREKKESFPLTVTSAQKNPTAFYLCASSIQEQREPQHFGDGTRLSIL.

The chain recombines TRBV7-9 with TRBJ1-5, with D tentatively TRBD1 (5 bases). CDR3 length equals 12 residues. Germline V gene lookup returns CDR1 SEHNR and CDR2 FQNEAQ (reference sequence). The ends were cut back, 8 bases at V and 4 bases at J, with 9 bases in the middle. CDR3 bases: TGTGCCAGCTGTCAGGGAAATCAGCCCCAGCATTTT. Protein product: CASCQGNQPQHF.

V gene TRBV11-2 combines with J gene TRBJ2-1; D possibly uses TRBD1 or TRBD2 (5 bases each). V shed 3 bases and J shed 6 bases, with 12 bases lying between them. From germline, CDR1 is SGHAT and CDR2 FQNNGV. There are 14 residues in the CDR3. As DNA, the CDR3 is TGTGCCAGCAGCTTGGGGGTGGCACCCAATGAGCAGTTCTTC. Amino acids: CASSLGVAPNEQFF.

This chain joins TRBV5-1 and TRBJ1-2, with D hard to call. The CDR3 loop spans 14 amino acids. Germline CDR1 SGHRS, CDR2 YFSETQ. With 4 bases removed from V and 0 bases from J, the gap between germline ends came to 10 bases. The CDR3 region has the DNA TGCGCCAGCAGCAGCCGGGAAACTAACTATGGCTACACCTTC. It codes for CASSSRETNYGYTF.

This clone was seen only once. V gene TRBV4-3 combines with J gene TRBJ2-7; 12 nucleotides align to TRBD2. The trim removed 2 bases at V and 3 bases at J, leaving 2 bases unmatched. Per the germline V gene, CDR1 is LGHNA and CDR2 is YSLEER. CDR3 length equals 15 residues. This chain's CDR3 is CASSQTSGRIYEQYF. The CDR3 DNA sequence: TGCGCCAGCAGCCAAACTAGCGGGAGGATCTACGAGCAGTACTTC.

The chain employs TRBV19 and TRBJ1-1; D is undetermined. CDR1 and CDR2 (germline): LNHDA, SQIVND (reference sequence). V shed 5 bases and J shed 5 bases, with 12 bases lying between them. The CDR3 sequence is 13 residues long. CDR3 in amino acids: CASSPGLWTEAFF. In DNA, the CDR3 is TGTGCCAGTAGTCCGGGATTATGGACTGAAGCTTTCTTT.

The chain couples TRBV12-3 or TRBV12-4 to TRBJ1-1; possible D gene TRBD1, 5 bases. This CDR3 has 11 amino acids. V was shortened by 7 bases and J by 7 bases, with 10 bases between the two germline ends. DNA of the CDR3: TGTGCCAGCACGGGGGGTTATGAAGCTTTCTTT. Translating gives CASTGGYEAFF.

V usage is TRBV11-2 and J usage is TRBJ1-1; 7 bases line up with TRBD1. The CDR3 runs to 15 residues. The V and J ends lost 1 base and 5 bases, in that order; junction bases with no gene match: 7. Germline V gives CDR1 SGHAT, CDR2 FQNNGV. The CDR3 loop reads CASSLGSRGGTEAFF. CDR3 in DNA: TGTGCCAGCAGCTTAGGCTCCAGGGGGGGAACTGAAGCTTTCTTT.

This clone has more than one count but fewer than ten. The V gene is TRBV7-2, the J gene TRBJ1-2; D uncertain. This CDR3 contains 13 residues. In germline, CDR1 is SGHTA, CDR2 FQGNSA. V gave up 6 bases and J gave up 5 bases, with 13 bases separating them. The CDR3 spells CASSSGPQYGYTF. CDR3 DNA sequence: TGTGCCAGCAGTAGCGGGCCGCAATATGGCTACACCTTC.

The chain recombines TRBV6-2 or TRBV6-3 with TRBJ1-3; no clear D gene. V was clipped by 5 bases and J by 8 bases, with 7 bases between them. The CDR3 runs 11 residues. Germline V gene sequence: CDR1 MNHEY, CDR2 SVGEGT. The CDR3 region is CASSRGDTIYF. The CDR3 region has the DNA TGTGCCAGCAGTCGGGGAGACACCATATATTTT.

There are a few counts of this clone. The chain has TRBV2 and TRBJ2-2; no clear D. CDR1 and CDR2 from the germline V gene are SNHLY and FYNNEI. The ends were cut back, 2 bases at V and 7 bases at J, with 5 bases in the middle. There are 12 residues in the CDR3. CDR3 amino acids: CASSENIGELFF. The CDR3 DNA reads as TGTGCCAGCAGTGAAAATATCGGGGAGCTGTTTTTT.

CDR3 nucleotides: TGTGCCAGCAGGGGACCCAACTCTGGAAACACCATATATTTT. This gives the protein CASRGPNSGNTIYF. V and J are TRBV28 and TRBJ1-3; D possibly corresponds to TRBD1 (5 bases). CDR1 MDHEN and CDR2 SYDVKM come from the germline V gene. The V gene lost 6 bases and the J gene lost 0 bases, with 9 bases spanning the gap. This CDR3 has 14 residues. The full variable domain, with the rest looked up from reference TRBV28 and TRBJ1-3, is DVKVTQSSRYLVKRTGEKVFLECVQDMDHENMFWYRQDPGLGLRLIYFSYDVKMKEKGDIPEGYSVSREKKERFSLILESASTNQTSMYLCASRGPNSGNTIYFGEGSWLTVV.

The chain carries TRBV7-9 and TRBJ2-7; the match to TRBD2 covers 7 bases. This CDR3 region has 14 residues. CDR1 SEHNR and CDR2 FQNEAQ come from the germline V gene (reference sequence). J was trimmed by 5 bases and V by 7 bases; bases with no gene match: 11. The CDR3 loop reads CASTLAGVTNEQYF. For the CDR3, the DNA is TGTGCCAGCACCCTGGCGGGAGTGACGAACGAGCAGTACTTC.

The V call is TRBV29-1, the J call TRBJ1-2; 7 bases map to TRBD1. In germline, CDR1 is SQVTM, CDR2 ANQGSEA. The CDR3 covers 13 residues. The ends lost 1 base at V and 4 bases at J; junction bases unmatched: 3. The CDR3 spells CSVEAGGSYGYTF. CDR3 nucleotides: TGCAGCGTTGAAGCAGGGGGGAGCTATGGCTACACCTTC.

The genes are TRBV2 and TRBJ1-5; the match to TRBD1 covers 9 bases. Trimming removed 6 bases from V and 6 bases from J; junction bases left unmatched: 9. There are 15 residues in the CDR3. Germline CDR1 SNHLY, CDR2 FYNNEI. CDR3 in DNA: TGTGCCAGCAGCGCGGGACAGGGCGGGAGTCAGCCCCAGCATTTT. This sequence encodes CASSAGQGGSQPQHF. Variable domain in full (rest from reference TRBV2 and TRBJ1-5): EPEVTQTPSHQVTQMGQEVILRCVPISNHLYFYWYRQILGQKVEFLVSFYNNEISEKSEIFDDQFSVERPDGSNFTLKIRSTKLEDSAMYFCASSAGQGGSQPQHFGDGTRLSIL.

CDR3 sequence: CASSGVATDQNIQYF. CDR3 coding DNA: TGTGCCAGCAGCGGGGTCGCGACCGATCAAAACATTCAGTACTTC. The V gene is TRBV5-6, the J gene TRBJ2-4; no clear D. Germline V lookup: CDR1 SGHDT, CDR2 YYEEEE. The CDR3 extends over 15 amino acids. Trimming removed 4 bases at V and 5 bases at J, with 16 bases between.

The rearrangement uses TRBV6-4 and TRBJ1-5; D call uncertain. CDR3 length: 17 amino acids. CDR1 and CDR2 (germline): MRHNA, SNTAGT. Trimming cost V 2 bases and J 6 bases, with 20 bases left between them. The CDR3 nucleotides are TGTGCCAGCAGTGACCGACTAGACCCCGCAGAGGCTCAGCCCCAGCATTTT. Translated: CASSDRLDPAEAQPQHF.

This clone was seen only a few times. V usage is TRBV4-2 and J usage is TRBJ2-7, with D unresolved. V lost 1 base, J lost 2 bases, and 9 bases lay in between. Germline V gene data show CDR1 as LGHNA and CDR2 as YNFKEQ. This CDR3 contains 14 residues. In nucleotides, the CDR3 is TGTGCCAGCAGCCAAGCGCTCGGCACCTACGAGCAGTACTTC. Translated: CASSQALGTYEQYF.

The gene calls are TRBV27 and TRBJ2-2, with D possibly being TRBD2 (6 bases). Trimming pared 3 bases from V and 0 bases from J, leaving 11 bases between. In germline, CDR1 is MNHEY, CDR2 SMNVEV (reference sequence). CDR3 length: 16 residues. The CDR3 DNA sequence: TGTGCCAGCAGTTTCTTGGGACTGACGAACACCGGGGAGCTGTTTTTT. This encodes CASSFLGLTNTGELFF.

The chain joins TRBV28 to TRBJ1-5, with D unresolved. CDR1 MDHEN and CDR2 SYDVKM come from the germline V gene. Trimming removed 3 bases from V and 9 bases from J, with 9 bases in between. This CDR3 has 12 amino acids. CDR3 region: CASSFRGGPQHF. CDR3 coding DNA: TGTGCCAGCAGTTTTAGAGGCGGGCCCCAGCATTTT.

The chain has TRBV12-3 or TRBV12-4 and TRBJ1-1; TRBD1 is a possible D gene (5 bases). The CDR3 loop spans 11 amino acids. V was pared by 8 bases and J by 11 bases, with 15 bases between. In DNA form, the CDR3 reads TGTGCCAGCGGTAGGCGGGGCCAGGCTTTCTTT. Amino acid sequence: CASGRRGQAFF.